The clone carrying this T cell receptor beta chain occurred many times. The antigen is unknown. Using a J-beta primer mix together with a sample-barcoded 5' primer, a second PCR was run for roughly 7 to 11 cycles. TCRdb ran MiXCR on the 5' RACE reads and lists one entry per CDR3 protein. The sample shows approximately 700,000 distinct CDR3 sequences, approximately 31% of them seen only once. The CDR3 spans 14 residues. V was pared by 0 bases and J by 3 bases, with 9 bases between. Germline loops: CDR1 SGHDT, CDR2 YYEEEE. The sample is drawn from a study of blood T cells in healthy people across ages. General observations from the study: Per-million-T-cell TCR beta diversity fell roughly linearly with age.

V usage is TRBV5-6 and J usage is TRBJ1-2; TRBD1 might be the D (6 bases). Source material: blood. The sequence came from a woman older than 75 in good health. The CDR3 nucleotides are TGTGCCAGCAGCTTGGCCCGGACAGACTATGGCTACACCTTC. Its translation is CASSLARTDYGYTF.